This entry is about one TCR beta chain. CDR1 LGHDT and CDR2 YNNKEL come from the germline V gene (reference sequence). The V gene lost 6 bases and the J gene lost 4 bases, with 22 bases spanning the gap. The CDR3 contains 17 residues. The data belong to a study of control samples from healthy donors and cancer patients. Using immunoSEQ multiplex PCR, the repertoire was profiled, and TCRdb retains in-frame clones only, with some absent. The sample lists roughly 220,000 clones; around 94% were seen once. This clonotype was sampled from a man aged 50 or older in good health. Sequenced sample: blood. The gene calls are TRBV3-1 (or the pseudogene TRBV3-2) and TRBJ2-1, with D perhaps matching TRBD1 or TRBD2 (6 bases each). CDR3 nucleotides: TGTGCCAGCAGTCCAGACATGGGACTGGGGGCGTACAATGAGCAGTTCTTC. Its translation is CASSPDMGLGAYNEQFF.